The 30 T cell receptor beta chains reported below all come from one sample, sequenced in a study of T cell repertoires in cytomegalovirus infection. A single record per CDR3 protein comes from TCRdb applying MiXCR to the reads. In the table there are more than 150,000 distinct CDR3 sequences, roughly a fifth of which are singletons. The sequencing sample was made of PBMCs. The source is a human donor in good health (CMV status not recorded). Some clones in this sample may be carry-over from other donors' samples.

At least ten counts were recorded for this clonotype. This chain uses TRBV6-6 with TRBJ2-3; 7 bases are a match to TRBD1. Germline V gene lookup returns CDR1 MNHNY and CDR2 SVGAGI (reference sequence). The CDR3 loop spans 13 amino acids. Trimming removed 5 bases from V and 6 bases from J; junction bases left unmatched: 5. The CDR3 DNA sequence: TGTGCCAGCAGTGTATCCAGGGGGGATACGCAGTATTTT. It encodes CASSVSRGDTQYF.

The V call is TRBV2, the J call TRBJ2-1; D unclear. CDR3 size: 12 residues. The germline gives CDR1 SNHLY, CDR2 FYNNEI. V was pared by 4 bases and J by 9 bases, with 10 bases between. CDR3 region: CASSADRGEQFF. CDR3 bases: TGTGCCAGCAGTGCGGACCGCGGTGAGCAGTTCTTC.

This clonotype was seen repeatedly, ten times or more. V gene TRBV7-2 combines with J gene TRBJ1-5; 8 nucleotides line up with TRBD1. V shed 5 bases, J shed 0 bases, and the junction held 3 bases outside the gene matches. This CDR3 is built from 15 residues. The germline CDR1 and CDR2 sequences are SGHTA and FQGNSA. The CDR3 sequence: CASSQTGVSNQPQHF. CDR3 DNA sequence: TGTGCCAGCAGCCAGACAGGGGTTAGCAATCAGCCCCAGCATTTT.

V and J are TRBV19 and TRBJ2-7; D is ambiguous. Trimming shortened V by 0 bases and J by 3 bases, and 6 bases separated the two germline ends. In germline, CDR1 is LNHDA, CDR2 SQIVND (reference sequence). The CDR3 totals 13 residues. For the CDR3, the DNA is TGTGCCAGTAGTATAGATAGACGCTACGAGCAGTACTTC. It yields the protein CASSIDRRYEQYF.

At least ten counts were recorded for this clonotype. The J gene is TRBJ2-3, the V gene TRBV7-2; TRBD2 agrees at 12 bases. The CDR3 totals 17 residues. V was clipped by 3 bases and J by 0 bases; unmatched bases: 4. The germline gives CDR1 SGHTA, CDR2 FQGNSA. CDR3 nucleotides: TGTGCCAGCAGCTTCGGCACTAGCGGGGGGAGCACAGATACGCAGTATTTT. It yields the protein CASSFGTSGGSTDTQYF.

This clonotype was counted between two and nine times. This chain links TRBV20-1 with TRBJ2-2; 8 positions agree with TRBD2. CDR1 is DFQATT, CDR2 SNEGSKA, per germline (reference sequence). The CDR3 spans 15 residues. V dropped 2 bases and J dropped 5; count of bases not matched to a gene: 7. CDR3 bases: TGCAGTGCTAGAACTAGCGGACATAAAACCGGGGAGCTGTTTTTT. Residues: CSARTSGHKTGELFF.

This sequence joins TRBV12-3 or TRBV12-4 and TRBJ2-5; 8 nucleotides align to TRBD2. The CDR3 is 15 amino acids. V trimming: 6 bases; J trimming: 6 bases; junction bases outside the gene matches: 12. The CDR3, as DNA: TGTGCCAGCAGCCCCCGGACTAGCTTGGGGAAGACCCAGTACTTC. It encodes CASSPRTSLGKTQYF.

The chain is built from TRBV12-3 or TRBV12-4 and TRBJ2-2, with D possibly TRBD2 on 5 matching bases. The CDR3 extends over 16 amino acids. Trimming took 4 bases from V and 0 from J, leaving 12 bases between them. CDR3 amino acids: CASSSGLHANTGELFF. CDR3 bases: TGTGCCAGCAGTTCCGGACTCCACGCGAACACCGGGGAGCTGTTTTTT.

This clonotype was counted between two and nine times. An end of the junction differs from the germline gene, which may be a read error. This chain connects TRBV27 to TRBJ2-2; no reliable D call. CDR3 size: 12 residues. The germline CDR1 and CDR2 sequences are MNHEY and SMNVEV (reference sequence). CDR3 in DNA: TGTGCCAGCCGTTTCTACACCGGGGAGCTGTTTTTT. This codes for CASRFYTGELFF.

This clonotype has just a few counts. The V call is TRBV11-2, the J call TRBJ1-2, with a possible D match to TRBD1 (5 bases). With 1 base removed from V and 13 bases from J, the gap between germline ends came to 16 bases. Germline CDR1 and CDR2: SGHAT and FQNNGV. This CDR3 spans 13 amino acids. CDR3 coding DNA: TGTGCCAGCAGCTTAGTCCGGGACGCCTCTCCCACCTTC. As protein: CASSLVRDASPTF.

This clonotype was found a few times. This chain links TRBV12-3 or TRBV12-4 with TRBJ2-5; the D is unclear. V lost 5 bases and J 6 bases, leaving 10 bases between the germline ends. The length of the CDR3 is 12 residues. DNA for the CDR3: TGTGCCAGCAGTCCCCTAGGTCAGACCCAGTACTTC. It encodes CASSPLGQTQYF.

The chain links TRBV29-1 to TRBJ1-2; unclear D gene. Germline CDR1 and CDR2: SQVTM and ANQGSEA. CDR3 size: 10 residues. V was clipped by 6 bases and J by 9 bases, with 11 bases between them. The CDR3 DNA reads TGCAGCGTCACATCCGCAAGCTACACCTTC. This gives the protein CSVTSASYTF.

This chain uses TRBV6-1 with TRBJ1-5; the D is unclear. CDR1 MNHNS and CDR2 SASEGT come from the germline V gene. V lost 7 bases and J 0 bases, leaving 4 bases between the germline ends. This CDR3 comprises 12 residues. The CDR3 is CASKGSNQPQHF. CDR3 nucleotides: TGTGCCAGCAAAGGTAGCAATCAGCCCCAGCATTTT.

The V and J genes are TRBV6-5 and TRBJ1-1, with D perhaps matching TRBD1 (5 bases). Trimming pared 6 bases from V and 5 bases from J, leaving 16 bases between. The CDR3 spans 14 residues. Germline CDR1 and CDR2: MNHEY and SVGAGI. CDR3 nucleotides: TGTGCCAGCAGGTCCGGGGGAAGCAGGACTGAAGCTTTCTTT. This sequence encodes CASRSGGSRTEAFF.

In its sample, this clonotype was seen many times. The CDR3 DNA reads TGTGCCAGCAGTAACGCGGGGTTAATTGAAGCTTTCTTT. It yields the protein CASSNAGLIEAFF. The chain combines TRBV7-2 with TRBJ1-1; no reliable D call. The V end lost 6 bases, the J end lost 7 bases, and 15 bases lay between the germline ends. Germline V gene sequence: CDR1 SGHTA, CDR2 FQGNSA. CDR3 length equals 13 residues.

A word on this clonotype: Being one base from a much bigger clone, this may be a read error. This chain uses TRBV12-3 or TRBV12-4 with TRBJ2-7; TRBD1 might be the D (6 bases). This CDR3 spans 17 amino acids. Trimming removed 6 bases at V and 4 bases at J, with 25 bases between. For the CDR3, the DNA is TGTGCCAGCAGCCTCCAACCGCCCGGGACAACAAGATACGAGCAGTACTTC. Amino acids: CASSLQPPGTTRYEQYF.

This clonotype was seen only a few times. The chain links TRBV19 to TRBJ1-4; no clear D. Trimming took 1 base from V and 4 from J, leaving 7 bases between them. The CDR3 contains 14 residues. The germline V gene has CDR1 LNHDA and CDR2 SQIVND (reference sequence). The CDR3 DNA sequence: TGTGCCAGTAGTATAGCGGGTCATAATGAAAAACTGTTTTTT. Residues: CASSIAGHNEKLFF.

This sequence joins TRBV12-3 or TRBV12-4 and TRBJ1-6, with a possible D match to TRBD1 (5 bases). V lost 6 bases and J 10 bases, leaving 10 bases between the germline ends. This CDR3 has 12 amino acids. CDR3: CASSQGVSPLHF. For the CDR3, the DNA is TGTGCCAGCAGCCAAGGGGTCTCACCCCTCCACTTT.

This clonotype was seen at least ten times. In DNA, the CDR3 is TGTGCCAGCAGAGATCCCCGGGGGGGAGCTACCGGGGAGCTGTTTTTT. Protein sequence: CASRDPRGGATGELFF. The chain is built from TRBV7-9 and TRBJ2-2; 8 bases are shared with TRBD2. Germline V CDR1 and CDR2: SEHNR, FQNEAQ (reference sequence). The ends lost 6 bases at V and 5 bases at J; junction bases unmatched: 11. This CDR3 has 16 residues.

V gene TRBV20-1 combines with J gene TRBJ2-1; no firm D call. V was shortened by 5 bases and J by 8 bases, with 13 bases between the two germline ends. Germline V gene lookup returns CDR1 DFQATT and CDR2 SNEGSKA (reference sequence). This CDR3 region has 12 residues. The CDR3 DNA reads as TGCAGTGCTGGCCCCCGAGGAGATGAGCAGTTCTTC. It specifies CSAGPRGDEQFF.

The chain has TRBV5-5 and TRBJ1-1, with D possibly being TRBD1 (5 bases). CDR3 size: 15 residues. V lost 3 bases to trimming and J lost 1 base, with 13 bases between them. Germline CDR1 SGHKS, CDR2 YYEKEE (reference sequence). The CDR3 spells CASSSPRGRNTEAFF. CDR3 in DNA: TGTGCCAGCAGCTCCCCTCGGGGCCGGAACACTGAAGCTTTCTTT.

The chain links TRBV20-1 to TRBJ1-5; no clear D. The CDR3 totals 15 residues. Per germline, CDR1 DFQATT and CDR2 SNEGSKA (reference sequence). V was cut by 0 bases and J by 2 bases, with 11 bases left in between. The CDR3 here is CSARDSDGGNQPQHF. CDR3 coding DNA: TGCAGTGCTAGAGATTCCGACGGGGGCAATCAGCCCCAGCATTTT.

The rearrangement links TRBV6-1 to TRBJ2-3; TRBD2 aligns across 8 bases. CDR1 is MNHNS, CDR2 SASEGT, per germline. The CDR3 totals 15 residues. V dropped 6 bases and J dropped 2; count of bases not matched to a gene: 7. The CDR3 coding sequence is TGTGCCAGCAGCATTAGCGGGGCCCTCACAGATACGCAGTATTTT. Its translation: CASSISGALTDTQYF.

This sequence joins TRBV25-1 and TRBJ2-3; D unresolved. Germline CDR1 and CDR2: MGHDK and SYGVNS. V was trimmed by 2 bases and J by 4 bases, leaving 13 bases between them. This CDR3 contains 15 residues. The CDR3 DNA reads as TGTGCCAGCAGTGAAGGTGGTGTCCGTCCAGATACGCAGTATTTT. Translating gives CASSEGGVRPDTQYF. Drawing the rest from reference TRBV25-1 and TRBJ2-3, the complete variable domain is EADIYQTPRYLVIGTGKKITLECSQTMGHDKMYWYQQDPGMELHLIHYSYGVNSTEKGDLSSESTVSRIRTEHFPLTLESARPSHTSQYLCASSEGGVRPDTQYFGPGTRLTVL.

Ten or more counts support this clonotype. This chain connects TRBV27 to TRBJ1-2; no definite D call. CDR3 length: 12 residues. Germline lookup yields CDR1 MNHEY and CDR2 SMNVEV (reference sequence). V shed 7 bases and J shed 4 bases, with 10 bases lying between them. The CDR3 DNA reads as TGTGCCAGCAAGAGTGGCCCCTATGGCTACACCTTC. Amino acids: CASKSGPYGYTF.

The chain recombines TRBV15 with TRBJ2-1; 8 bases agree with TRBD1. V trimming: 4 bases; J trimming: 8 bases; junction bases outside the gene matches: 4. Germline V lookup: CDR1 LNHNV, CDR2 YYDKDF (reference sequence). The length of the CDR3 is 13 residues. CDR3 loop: CATSTQGAHEQFF. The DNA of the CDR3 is TGTGCCACCAGCACCCAGGGGGCCCATGAGCAGTTCTTC.

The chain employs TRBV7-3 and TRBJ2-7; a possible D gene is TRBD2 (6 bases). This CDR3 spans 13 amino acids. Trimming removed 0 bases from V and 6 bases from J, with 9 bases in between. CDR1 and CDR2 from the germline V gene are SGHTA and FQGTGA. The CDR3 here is CASSLTGAGEQYF. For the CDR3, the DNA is TGTGCCAGCAGCTTAACGGGAGCGGGCGAGCAGTACTTC.

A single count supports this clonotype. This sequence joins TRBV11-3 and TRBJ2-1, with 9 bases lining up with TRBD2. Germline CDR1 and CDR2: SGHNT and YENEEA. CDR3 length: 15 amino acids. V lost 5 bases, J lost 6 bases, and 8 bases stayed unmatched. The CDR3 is CASSVTSGRLNEQFF. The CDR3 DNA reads TGTGCCAGCAGCGTTACTAGCGGGCGGCTCAATGAGCAGTTCTTC.

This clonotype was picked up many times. The CDR3 nucleotides read TGTGCCAGCAGCTTACGTACCCTAATTCGGGGGGCAGGCACTGAAGCTTTCTTT. Translated, it gives CASSLRTLIRGAGTEAFF. The chain has TRBV7-2 and TRBJ1-1; TRBD1 might be the D (6 bases). This CDR3 spans 18 amino acids. V was pared by 2 bases and J by 4 bases, with 23 bases between. Germline assignment: CDR1 SGHTA and CDR2 FQGNSA.

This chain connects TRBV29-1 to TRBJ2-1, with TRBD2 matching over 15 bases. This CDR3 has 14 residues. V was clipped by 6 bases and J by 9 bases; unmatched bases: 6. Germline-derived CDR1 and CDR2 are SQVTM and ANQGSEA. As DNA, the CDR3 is TGCAGCGTAGCCGGGACTAGCGGGAGGTTTGAGCAGTTCTTC. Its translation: CSVAGTSGRFEQFF.